The T cell receptor (beta chain) described here comes from a study of early T cells in non-severe SARS-CoV-2 infection. Overall study context: Sequencing targeted bulk RNA from unsorted whole blood, leaving chains unpaired.

The CDR3 is made up of 14 amino acids. The V end lost 3 bases, the J end lost 0 bases, and 8 bases lay between the germline ends. Germline-derived CDR1 and CDR2 are SGHTA and FQGNSA. This clonotype was picked up a small number of times. Its antigen is unidentified. Study-wide results and caveats: There was a bias toward anti-spike CD8 responses in VDJdb matching, which missed private and CD4 specificities.

Individual cDNA molecules were tagged with unique molecular identifiers. In TCRdb, the 5' RACE reads were re-called with MiXCR into one record per CDR3 protein. Of 55,000 or so distinct CDR3 sequences in the sample, approximately 6.7% were seen once. This chain joins TRBV7-2 and TRBJ1-1; D perhaps matches TRBD1 (5 bases). Sequences were obtained from whole blood. The sequence was collected from an adult who was a healthcare worker with PCR-confirmed SARS-CoV-2 infection or an uninfected control (not recorded which). The CDR3 spells CASSLTELNTEAFF. CDR3 nucleotides: TGTGCCAGCAGCTTGACAGAACTGAACACTGAAGCTTTCTTT.